These T cell receptor beta chains were read from a single sample in a study of blood T cells in healthy people across ages. TCRdb reprocessed the 5' RACE reads via MiXCR and lists one record per CDR3 protein. The table lists about 1.8 million distinct CDR3 sequences, approximately 50% of them singletons. Sequences were obtained from blood. The origin of the receptors is a woman aged 40 to 50 in good health. Both conserved end residues are part of each CDR3. D genes are given only for firm matches. Not all rows give a size; the values are once, few, many and, for expanded clones, a class.

-	-	TRBV24-1	TRBJ2-3	TGTGCCACCAGTGACTACCCGGGCACAGATACGCAGTATTTT	CATSDYPGTDTQYF
few	-	TRBV10-3	TRBJ2-1	TGTGCCATCAGTGAATGGGGATCCTACAATGAGCAGTTCTTC	CAISEWGSYNEQFF
-	-	TRBV7-9	TRBJ1-1	TGTGCCAGCAGCCTCGGGGCAGTTGAAGCTTTCTTT	CASSLGAVEAFF
-	TRBD2	TRBV24-1	TRBJ2-3	TGTGCCACCAGTGGAGTACGGGGGGGGTTAGATACGCAGTATTTT	CATSGVRGGLDTQYF
-	TRBD2	TRBV10-3	TRBJ2-5	TGTGCCATCAGCCTAGCGGGGGTACAAGAGACCCAGTACTTC	CAISLAGVQETQYF
-	TRBD2	TRBV12-3/TRBV12-4	TRBJ2-3	TGTGCCAGCAGCCAAGCCGGCGGAGCGGGGGCAAGAACAAGCACAGATACGCAGTATTTT	CASSQAGGAGARTSTDTQYF
-	TRBD2	TRBV11-2	TRBJ2-2	TGTGCCAGCAGCTTAGGAGCGGGGGGGCGATGGTCCGGGGAGCTGTTTTTT	CASSLGAGGRWSGELFF
few	TRBD2	TRBV27	TRBJ2-7	TGTGCCAGCAGTTTAAAGGGACTAACCTCCTACGAGCAGTACTTC	CASSLKGLTSYEQYF
-	TRBD1	TRBV2	TRBJ1-4	TGTGCCAGCAGGGACAGGGGGGTTGAAAAACTGTTTTTT	CASRDRGVEKLFF
-	TRBD2	TRBV4-3	TRBJ2-1	TGCGCCAGCAGCCCTTCGGGACTAGCGGGTCACTCCTACAATGAGCAGTTCTTC	CASSPSGLAGHSYNEQFF
-	-	TRBV9	TRBJ1-4	TGTGCCAGCAGCGTAGATTCAGGTGGTGAAAAACTGTTTTTT	CASSVDSGGEKLFF
-	-	TRBV5-1	TRBJ2-7	TGCGCCAGCAGCTTGGCCCTATTGGACAGACACTACGAGCAGTACTTC	CASSLALLDRHYEQYF
-	-	TRBV27	TRBJ1-6	TGTGCCAGCGCCCTTCGGCTACCTTTAAATTCACCCCTCCACTTT	CASALRLPLNSPLHF
-	-	TRBV5-1	TRBJ1-4	TGTGCCAGCAGTAAAGTTCCAGGGGAAAAACTGTTTTTT	CASSKVPGEKLFF
-	-	TRBV20-1	TRBJ2-5	TGCAGTGCTAGCCCCCCAGGGCAAGAGACCCAGTACTTC	CSASPPGQETQYF
-	-	TRBV28	TRBJ2-7	TGTGCCAGCACCTCGGGAGGACAGAACGAACGCGAGCAGTACTTC	CASTSGGQNEREQYF
few	-	TRBV4-3	TRBJ2-7	TGCGCCAGCAGCCAAGATGCGAGCGGGTCCTCCTACGAGCAGTACTTC	CASSQDASGSSYEQYF
-	TRBD1	TRBV10-2	TRBJ2-1	TGCGCCAGCAGTGAACTGGACAGGGTCCAGGGCAATGAGCAGTTCTTC	CASSELDRVQGNEQFF
few	-	TRBV6-2/TRBV6-3	TRBJ2-3	TGTGCCAGCAGCTCTTCCCCGGCAGATACGCAGTATTTT	CASSSSPADTQYF
few	-	TRBV4-3	TRBJ2-3	TGTGCCAGCAGCCAAGACGGGGCCAGCACAGATACGCAGTATTTT	CASSQDGASTDTQYF
few	-	TRBV18	TRBJ2-5	TGTGCCAGCTCACCAATACAGGGCATCCGAGAGACCCAGTACTTC	CASSPIQGIRETQYF